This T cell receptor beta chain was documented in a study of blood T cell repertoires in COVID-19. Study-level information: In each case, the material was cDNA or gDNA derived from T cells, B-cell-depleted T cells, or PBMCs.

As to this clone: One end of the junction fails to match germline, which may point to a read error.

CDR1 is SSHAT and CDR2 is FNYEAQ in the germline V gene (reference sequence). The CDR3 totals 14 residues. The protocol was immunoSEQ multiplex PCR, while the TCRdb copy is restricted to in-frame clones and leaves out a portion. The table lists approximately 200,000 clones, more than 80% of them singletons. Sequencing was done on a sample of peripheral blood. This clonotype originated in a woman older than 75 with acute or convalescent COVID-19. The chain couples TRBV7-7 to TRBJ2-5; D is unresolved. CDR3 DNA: TGTGCTAGCAGCTTATCAATGTACCAAGAGACCCAGTACTTC. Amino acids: CASSLSMYQETQYF.